Included here is one T cell receptor beta chain sequence, with context. This sample was taken from a study of blood T cell repertoires in COVID-19. Study-level background: Material from acute and convalescent COVID-19 was sourced from the United States, Italy and Spain.

The age range of participants was about 18 to 95 years, with residence in more than 20 US areas. Within the 2 weeks before study entry, each person in the exposed group met a COVID-19 case. The CDR3 has 16 residues. After removal of 3 bases from V and 7 bases from J, the junction contained 10 bases not matched to a gene. The germline gives CDR1 LNHDA, CDR2 SQIVND (reference sequence). Authors' processing steps: Amplified reference gene primers provided the basis for estimating nucleated cell counts. TCRdb keeps only in-frame clones here, not all; method: immunoSEQ multiplex PCR. The V and J calls and clone size come from that table; D and trimming were worked out from the DNA. This sample has some 320,000 clones, with roughly 86% found just once.

The specimen sequenced was PBMCs or T cells enriched from blood (not recorded which). The chain employs TRBV19 and TRBJ1-4; 8 bases map to TRBD1. The sequence was collected from a woman in her 50s who had been exposed to COVID-19. Written as DNA, the CDR3 is TGTGCCAGTAGTATCGAGGGGCGGACAGGGCTTGAAAAACTGTTTTTT. Encoded protein: CASSIEGRTGLEKLFF. Based on the CDR3 plus reference TRBV19 and TRBJ1-4, the full variable domain is DGGITQSPKYLFRKEGQNVTLSCEQNLNHDAMYWYRQDPGQGLRLIYYSQIVNDFQKGDIAEGYSVSREKKESFPLTVTSAQKNPTAFYLCASSIEGRTGLEKLFFGSGTQLSVL.